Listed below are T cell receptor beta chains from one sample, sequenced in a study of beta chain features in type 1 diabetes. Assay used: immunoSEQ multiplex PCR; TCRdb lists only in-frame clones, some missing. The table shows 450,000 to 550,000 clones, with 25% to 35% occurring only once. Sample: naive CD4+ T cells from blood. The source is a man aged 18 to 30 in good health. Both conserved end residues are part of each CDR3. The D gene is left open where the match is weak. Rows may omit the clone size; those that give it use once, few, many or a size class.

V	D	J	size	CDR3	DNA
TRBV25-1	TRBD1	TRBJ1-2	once	CASSVHGQGNYGYTF	TGTGCCAGCAGTGTCCACGGACAGGGGAACTATGGCTACACCTTC
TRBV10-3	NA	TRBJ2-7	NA	CAIGASYEQYF	TGTGCCATCGGGGCGTCCTACGAGCAGTACTTC
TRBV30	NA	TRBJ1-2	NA	CAWRAQRGASGYTF	TGTGCCTGGAGAGCCCAACGGGGGGCTAGTGGCTACACCTTC
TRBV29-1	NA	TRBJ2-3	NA	CSVEVQAASTDTQYF	TGCAGCGTTGAAGTCCAGGCAGCGAGCACAGATACGCAGTATTTT
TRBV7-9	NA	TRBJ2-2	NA	CASTLHPRDSNTGELFF	TGTGCCAGCACCCTTCACCCCCGGGACTCTAACACCGGGGAGCTGTTTTTT
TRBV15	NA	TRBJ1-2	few	CATSRDATGLGYTF	TGTGCCACCAGCAGAGATGCAACAGGGCTTGGCTACACCTTC
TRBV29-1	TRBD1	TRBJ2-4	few	CSSRDSKNIQYF	TGCAGCTCTCGGGACAGTAAAAACATTCAGTACTTC
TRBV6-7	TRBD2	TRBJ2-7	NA	CASSYFGGLTYEQYF	TGTGCCAGCAGTTACTTCGGGGGACTAACCTACGAGCAGTACTTC
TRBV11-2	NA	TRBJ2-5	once	CASSLSQVGVAETQYF	TGTGCCAGCAGCTTAAGTCAGGTCGGGGTAGCGGAGACCCAGTACTTC
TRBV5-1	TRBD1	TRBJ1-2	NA	CASSLEGTGTYGYTF	TGCGCCAGCAGCTTGGAGGGGACAGGGACCTATGGCTACACCTTC
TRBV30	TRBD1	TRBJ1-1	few	CAWSFLLTGDTEAFF	TGTGCCTGGAGTTTTCTCCTGACAGGGGACACTGAAGCTTTCTTT
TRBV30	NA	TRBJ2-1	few	CAWRWRSTYNEQFF	TGTGCCTGGAGGTGGAGGAGTACCTACAATGAGCAGTTCTTC
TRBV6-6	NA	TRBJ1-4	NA	CASSPDLMFEKLFF	TGTGCCAGCAGTCCCGACTTGATGTTTGAAAAACTGTTTTTT
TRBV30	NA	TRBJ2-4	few	CAWSSGIVKNIQYF	TGTGCCTGGAGTTCAGGGATCGTCAAAAACATTCAGTACTTC
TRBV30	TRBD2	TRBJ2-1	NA	CAWSSLAGLYNEQFF	TGTGCCTGGAGTAGTCTAGCGGGGCTATACAATGAGCAGTTCTTC
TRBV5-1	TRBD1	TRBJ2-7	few	CASSPAGTGTYEQYF	TGCGCCAGCAGCCCGGCCGGGACAGGGACCTACGAGCAGTACTTC
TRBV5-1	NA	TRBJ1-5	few	CASSLGDNQPQHF	TGCGCCAGCAGCTTGGGCGACAATCAGCCCCAGCATTTT
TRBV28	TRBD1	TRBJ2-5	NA	CASRGTGNQETQYF	TGTGCCAGTAGGGGGACAGGGAACCAAGAGACCCAGTACTTC
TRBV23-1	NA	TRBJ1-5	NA	CASSLGAGQPQHF	TGCGCCAGCAGTCTAGGGGCTGGACAGCCCCAGCATTTT
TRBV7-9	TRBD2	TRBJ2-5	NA	CASSLARVAGEETQYF	TGTGCCAGCAGCTTAGCGCGGGTAGCGGGAGAGGAGACCCAGTACTTC
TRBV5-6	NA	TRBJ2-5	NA	CASSQLTREETQYF	TGTGCCAGCAGCCAACTCACGAGGGAGGAGACCCAGTACTTC
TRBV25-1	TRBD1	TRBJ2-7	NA	CASSGYGGQGNYEQYF	TGTGCCAGCAGTGGGTATGGGGGACAGGGAAACTACGAGCAGTACTTC
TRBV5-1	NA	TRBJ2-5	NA	CASSLGEAQQETQYF	TGCGCCAGCAGCTTGGGGGAGGCCCAGCAAGAGACCCAGTACTTC
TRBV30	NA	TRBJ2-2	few	CAWSESLNTGELFF	TGTGCCTGGAGTGAATCCTTGAACACCGGGGAGCTGTTTTTT
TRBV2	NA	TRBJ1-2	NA	CAYRGAYGYTF	TGTGCCTACAGAGGGGCCTATGGCTACACCTTC
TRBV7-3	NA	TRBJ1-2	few	CASSPTGASGYTF	TGTGCCAGCAGCCCGACGGGGGCAAGCGGCTACACCTTC
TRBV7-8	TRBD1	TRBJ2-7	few	CASSLKVTGGYEQYF	TGTGCCAGCAGCTTAAAAGTGACAGGGGGCTACGAGCAGTACTTC
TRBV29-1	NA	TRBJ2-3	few	CSVVLGPGDTQYF	TGCAGCGTTGTACTGGGGCCGGGAGATACGCAGTATTTT
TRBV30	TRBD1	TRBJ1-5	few	CAWSQQGAGDQPQHF	TGTGCCTGGAGTCAGCAGGGGGCTGGAGATCAGCCCCAGCATTTT
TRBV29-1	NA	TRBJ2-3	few	CSVGPSTDTQYF	TGCAGCGTTGGCCCTAGCACAGATACGCAGTATTTT
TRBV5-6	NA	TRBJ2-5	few	CASSWTPYQETQYF	TGTGCCAGCAGCTGGACACCTTACCAAGAGACCCAGTACTTC
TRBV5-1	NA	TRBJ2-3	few	CASSEPAEDTQYF	TGCGCCAGCAGTGAACCGGCCGAGGATACGCAGTATTTT
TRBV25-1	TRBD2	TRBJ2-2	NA	CASTALGTSGTGELFF	TGTGCCAGCACCGCTCTCGGGACTAGCGGAACCGGGGAGCTGTTTTTT
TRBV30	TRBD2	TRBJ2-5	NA	CAWSVAGGETQYF	TGTGCCTGGAGTGTTGCGGGGGGAGAGACCCAGTACTTC
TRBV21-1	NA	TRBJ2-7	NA	CASSVRETGAYEQYF	TGTGCCAGCAGCGTGCGGGAGACGGGAGCCTACGAGCAGTACTTC
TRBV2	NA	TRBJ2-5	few	CASSATGQETQYF	TGTGCCAGCAGTGCTACAGGACAAGAGACCCAGTACTTC
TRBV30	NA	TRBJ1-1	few	CAWSVDSEAFF	TGTGCCTGGAGTGTTGACTCCGAGGCTTTCTTT
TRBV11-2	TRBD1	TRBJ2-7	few	CASRRPGQGIFYEQYF	TGTGCCAGCAGGCGGCCGGGACAGGGGATATTCTACGAGCAGTACTTC
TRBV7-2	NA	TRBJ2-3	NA	CASSLRGDGTDTQYF	TGTGCCAGCAGCTTACGCGGGGATGGCACAGATACGCAGTATTTT
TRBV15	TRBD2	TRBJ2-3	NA	CATSSGTSGRAVTDTQYF	TGTGCCACCAGCAGCGGGACTAGCGGGAGGGCAGTCACAGATACGCAGTATTTT
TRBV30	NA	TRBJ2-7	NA	CARAQAGDEQYF	TGTGCCCGAGCCCAGGCAGGGGACGAGCAGTACTTC
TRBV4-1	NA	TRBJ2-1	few	CASSLLGTNYNEQFF	TGCGCCAGCAGCTTACTGGGCACAAACTACAATGAGCAGTTCTTC
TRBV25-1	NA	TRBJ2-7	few	CASSGAGLSYEQYF	TGTGCCAGCAGTGGTGCAGGCCTCTCCTACGAGCAGTACTTC
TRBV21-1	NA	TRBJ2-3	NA	CASTPPQYF	TGTGCCAGCACCCCTCCGCAGTATTTT
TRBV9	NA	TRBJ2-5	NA	CASSVAWGSGETQYF	TGTGCCAGCAGCGTAGCTTGGGGGTCCGGGGAGACCCAGTACTTC
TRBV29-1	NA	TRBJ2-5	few	CSVEEGREETQYF	TGCAGCGTTGAAGAAGGCAGGGAAGAGACCCAGTACTTC
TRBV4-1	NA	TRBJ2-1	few	CASSQDGSSYNEQFF	TGCGCCAGCAGCCAAGACGGGAGCTCCTACAATGAGCAGTTCTTC
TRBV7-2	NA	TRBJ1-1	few	CASSVRGNTEAFF	TGTGCCAGCAGCGTCAGGGGGAACACTGAAGCTTTCTTT
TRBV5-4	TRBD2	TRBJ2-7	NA	CASSIAGASEQYF	TGTGCCAGCTCTATAGCGGGAGCGAGCGAGCAGTACTTC
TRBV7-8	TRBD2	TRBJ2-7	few	CASSPRTSGPYEQYF	TGTGCCAGCAGCCCGAGGACTAGCGGGCCGTACGAGCAGTACTTC
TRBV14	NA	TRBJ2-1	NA	CASSQHTGRPTYNEQFF	TGTGCCAGCAGCCAACACACGGGACGGCCAACCTACAATGAGCAGTTCTTC
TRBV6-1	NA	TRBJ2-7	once	CASSPDWSSYEQYF	TGTGCCAGCAGTCCAGACTGGAGCTCCTACGAGCAGTACTTC
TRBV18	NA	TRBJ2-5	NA	CASSPPWDRETQYF	TGTGCCAGCTCACCACCGTGGGACCGGGAGACCCAGTACTTC
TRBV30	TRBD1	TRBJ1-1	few	CAWTPLFPGQGNTEAFF	TGTGCCTGGACACCCCTCTTCCCGGGACAGGGTAACACTGAAGCTTTCTTT
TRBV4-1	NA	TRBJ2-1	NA	CASSQTPGGSSYNEQFF	TGCGCCAGCAGCCAAACCCCAGGGGGGAGCTCCTACAATGAGCAGTTCTTC